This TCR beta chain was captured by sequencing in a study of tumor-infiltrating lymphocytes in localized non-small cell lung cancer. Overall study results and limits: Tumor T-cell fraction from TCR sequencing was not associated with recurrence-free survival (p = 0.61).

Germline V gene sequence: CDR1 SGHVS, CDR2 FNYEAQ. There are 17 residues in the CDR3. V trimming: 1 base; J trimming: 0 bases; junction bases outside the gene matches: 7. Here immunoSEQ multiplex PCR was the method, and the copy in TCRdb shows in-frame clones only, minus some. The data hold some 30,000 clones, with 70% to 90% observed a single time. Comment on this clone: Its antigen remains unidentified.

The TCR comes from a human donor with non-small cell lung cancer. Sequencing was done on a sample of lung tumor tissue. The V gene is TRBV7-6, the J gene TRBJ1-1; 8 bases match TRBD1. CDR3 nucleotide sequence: TGTGCCAGCAGCTTAGTAGGGGGGACAGGATTGAACACTGAAGCTTTCTTT. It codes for CASSLVGGTGLNTEAFF.